Below, one TCR beta chain is given with its context. Its antigen is currently unknown. Using immunoSEQ multiplex PCR, the repertoire was profiled, and TCRdb retains in-frame clones only, with some absent. The sample lists 40,000 or so clones; roughly 80% were seen once. Germline lookup yields CDR1 SGHTA and CDR2 FQGTGA. This CDR3 region has 14 residues. V lost 6 bases, J lost 1 base, and 6 bases stayed unmatched. This record belongs to a study of OX40 agonist ivuxolimab in advanced cancers. In the study overall: The patients' treatment was ivuxolimab, an agonistic anti-OX40 (CD134) antibody. The diagnoses of dose-escalation patients were hepatocellular carcinoma, melanoma, renal cell or head and neck cancer. Study-level results: The study did not work out the antigen specificity of the expanded peripheral T cells.

The material sequenced was CD4+ or CD8+ T cells sorted from blood, taken in a trial of the OX40 agonist ivuxolimab. V gene TRBV7-3 combines with J gene TRBJ2-7; 7 nucleotides match TRBD2. The sequence was obtained from an adult with an advanced solid tumor such as melanoma, head and neck, liver or kidney cancer. The CDR3 bases are TGTGCCAGCAGGTGGAGGGAGGGTTCCTACGAGCAGTACTTC. Its protein is CASRWREGSYEQYF.